Included here is one TCR beta chain sequence, with context. Its antigen is currently unknown. Reverse transcribing all isolated RNA meant expressed TCRB transcripts were sequenced. Assay: immunoSEQ multiplex PCR; the TCRdb copy retains only in-frame clones and omits some. Altogether 95,000 to 150,000 clones are present, about a sixth being singletons, with the ten largest covering 2% to 3%. These data belong to a study of beta chain features in type 1 diabetes. General observations from the study: TCRB repertoires of naive, central memory and Treg cells appeared more similar among patients than among healthy donors. Moderate yet significant TCRB CDR3 shortening was seen in Type 1 diabetes patients in all four CD4+ subsets.

The J segment lost 8 bases and the V segment lost 2 bases, leaving 8 bases of the junction unmatched. CDR3 length: 15 residues. Germline assignment: CDR1 SGDLS and CDR2 YYNGEE. The V and J genes are TRBV9 and TRBJ2-1; 9 bases fit TRBD2. Specimen: central memory CD4+ T cells from blood. The clonotype originates from a young man with type 1 diabetes. CDR3 sequence reads: CASSVGLAGVDEQFF. DNA of the CDR3: TGTGCCAGCAGCGTGGGACTAGCTGGGGTCGATGAGCAGTTCTTC. Drawing the rest from reference TRBV9 and TRBJ2-1, the complete variable domain is DSGVTQTPKHLITATGQRVTLRCSPRSGDLSVYWYQQSLDQGLQFLIQYYNGEERAKGNILERFSAQQFPDLHSELNLSSLELGDSALYFCASSVGLAGVDEQFFGPGTRLTVL.